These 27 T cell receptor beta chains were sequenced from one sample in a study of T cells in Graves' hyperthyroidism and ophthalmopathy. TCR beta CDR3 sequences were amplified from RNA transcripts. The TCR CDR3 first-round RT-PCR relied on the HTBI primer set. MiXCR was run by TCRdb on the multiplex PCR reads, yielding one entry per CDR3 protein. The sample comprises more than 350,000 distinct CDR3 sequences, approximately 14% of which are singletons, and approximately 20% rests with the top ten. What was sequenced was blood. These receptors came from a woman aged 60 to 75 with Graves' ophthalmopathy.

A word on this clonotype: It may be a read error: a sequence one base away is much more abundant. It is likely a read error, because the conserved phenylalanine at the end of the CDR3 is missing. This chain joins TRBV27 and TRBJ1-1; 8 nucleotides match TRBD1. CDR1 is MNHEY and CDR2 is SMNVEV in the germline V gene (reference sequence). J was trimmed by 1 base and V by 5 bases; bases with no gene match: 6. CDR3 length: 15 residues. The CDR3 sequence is CASSADRVENTEAFL. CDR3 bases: TGTGCCAGCAGTGCGGACAGGGTTGAGAACACTGAAGCTTTCCTT.

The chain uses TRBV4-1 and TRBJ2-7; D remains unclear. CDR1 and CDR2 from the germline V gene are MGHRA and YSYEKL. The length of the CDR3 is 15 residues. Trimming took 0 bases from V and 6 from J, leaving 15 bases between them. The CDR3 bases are TGCGCCAGCAGCCAAGAATTCGGATTCGTCGGCGAGCAGTACTTC. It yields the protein CASSQEFGFVGEQYF.

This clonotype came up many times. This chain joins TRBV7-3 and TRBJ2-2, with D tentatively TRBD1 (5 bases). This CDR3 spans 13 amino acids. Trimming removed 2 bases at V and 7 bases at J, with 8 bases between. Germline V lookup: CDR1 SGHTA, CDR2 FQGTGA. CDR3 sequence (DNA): TGTGCCAGCAGCTTAGGGCAGGGCGGGGAGCTGTTTTTT. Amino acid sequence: CASSLGQGGELFF. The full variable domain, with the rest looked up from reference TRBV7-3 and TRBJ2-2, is GAGVSQTPSNKVTEKGKYVELRCDPISGHTALYWYRQSLGQGPEFLIYFQGTGAADDSGLPNDRFFAVRPEGSVSTLKIQRTERGDSAVYLCASSLGQGGELFFGEGSRLTVL.

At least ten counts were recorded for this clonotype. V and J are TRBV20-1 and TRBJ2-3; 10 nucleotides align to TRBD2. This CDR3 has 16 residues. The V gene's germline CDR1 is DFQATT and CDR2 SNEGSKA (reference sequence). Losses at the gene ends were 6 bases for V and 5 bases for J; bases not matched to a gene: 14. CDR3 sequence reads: CSALLPSGRAGDTQYF. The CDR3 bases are TGCAGTGCCCTCCTACCGAGCGGGAGGGCCGGAGATACGCAGTATTTT.

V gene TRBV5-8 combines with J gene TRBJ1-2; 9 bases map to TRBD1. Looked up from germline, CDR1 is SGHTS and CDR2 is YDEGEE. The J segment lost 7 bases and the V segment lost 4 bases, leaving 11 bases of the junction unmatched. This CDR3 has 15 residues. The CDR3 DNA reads TGTGCCAGCAGCGAGGGACAGGGTATGGTGGGTGGCTACACCTTC. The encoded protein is CASSEGQGMVGGYTF.

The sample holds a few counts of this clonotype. This CDR3 is CASRLTSGLDTQYF. In DNA, the CDR3 is TGTGCCAGCCGCTTGACTAGCGGGTTAGATACGCAGTATTTT. J is TRBJ2-3 and V is TRBV12-3 or TRBV12-4, with 10 bases aligning to TRBD2. The CDR3 loop spans 14 amino acids. The junction had 7 bases not matched to a gene; V was cut back by 8 bases and J by 5 bases.

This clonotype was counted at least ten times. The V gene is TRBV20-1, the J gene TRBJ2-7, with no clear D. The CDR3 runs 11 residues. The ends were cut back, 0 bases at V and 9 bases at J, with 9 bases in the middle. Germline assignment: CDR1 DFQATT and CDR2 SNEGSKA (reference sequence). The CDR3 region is CSARDLSGQYF. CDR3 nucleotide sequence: TGCAGTGCTAGAGATTTGAGTGGGCAGTACTTC.

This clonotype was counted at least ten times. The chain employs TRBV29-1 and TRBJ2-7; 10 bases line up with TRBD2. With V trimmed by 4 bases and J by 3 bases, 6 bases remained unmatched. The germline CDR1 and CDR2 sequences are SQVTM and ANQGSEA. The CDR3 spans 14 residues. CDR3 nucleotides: TGCAGCGTTGTTTCGCTAGCGGGAGTCTACGAGCAGTACTTC. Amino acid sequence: CSVVSLAGVYEQYF.

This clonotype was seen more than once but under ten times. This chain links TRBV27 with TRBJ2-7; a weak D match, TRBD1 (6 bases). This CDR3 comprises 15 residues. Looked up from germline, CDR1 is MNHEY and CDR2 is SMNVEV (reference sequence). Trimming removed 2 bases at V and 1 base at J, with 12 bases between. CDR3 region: CASSLNGQGSYEQYF. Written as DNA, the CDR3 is TGTGCCAGCAGTTTAAACGGGCAGGGGTCCTACGAGCAGTACTTC.

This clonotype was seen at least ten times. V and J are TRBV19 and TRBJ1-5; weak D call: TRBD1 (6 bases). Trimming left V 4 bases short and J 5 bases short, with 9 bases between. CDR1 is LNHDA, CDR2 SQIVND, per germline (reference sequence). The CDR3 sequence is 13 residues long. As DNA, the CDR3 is TGTGCCAGTAGTACCCCAGGGGATCAGCCCCAGCATTTT. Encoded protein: CASSTPGDQPQHF.

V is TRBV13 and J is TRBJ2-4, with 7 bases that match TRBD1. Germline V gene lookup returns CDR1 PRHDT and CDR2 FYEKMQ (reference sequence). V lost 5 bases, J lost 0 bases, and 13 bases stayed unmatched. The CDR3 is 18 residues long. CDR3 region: CASSEKGAPGVAKNIQYF. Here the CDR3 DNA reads TGTGCCAGCAGCGAGAAGGGGGCGCCCGGTGTAGCCAAAAACATTCAGTACTTC.

CDR3 DNA: TGTGCCAGCAGTAGGGAGGGCTGGGAGTTCTTC. Translation: CASSREGWEFF. This sequence joins TRBV6-2 or TRBV6-3 and TRBJ2-1; 7 nucleotides agree with TRBD2. V lost 5 bases, J lost 14 bases, and 6 bases stayed unmatched. The CDR3 extends over 11 amino acids. The germline CDR1 and CDR2 sequences are MNHEY and SVGEGT.

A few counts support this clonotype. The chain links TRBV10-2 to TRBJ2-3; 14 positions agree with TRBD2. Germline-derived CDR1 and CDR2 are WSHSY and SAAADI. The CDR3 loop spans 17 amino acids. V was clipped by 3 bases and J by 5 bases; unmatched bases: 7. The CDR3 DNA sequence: TGCGCCAGCAGTGATCCCGGGACTAGCGGGAGAGTAGATACGCAGTATTTT. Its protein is CASSDPGTSGRVDTQYF.

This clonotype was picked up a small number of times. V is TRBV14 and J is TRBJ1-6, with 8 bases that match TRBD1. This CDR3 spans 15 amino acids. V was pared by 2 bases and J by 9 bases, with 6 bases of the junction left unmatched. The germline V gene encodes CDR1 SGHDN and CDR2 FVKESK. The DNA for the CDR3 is TGTGCCAGCAGCCAACGTTCAGGGGGCGTTTCACCCCTCCACTTT. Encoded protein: CASSQRSGGVSPLHF.

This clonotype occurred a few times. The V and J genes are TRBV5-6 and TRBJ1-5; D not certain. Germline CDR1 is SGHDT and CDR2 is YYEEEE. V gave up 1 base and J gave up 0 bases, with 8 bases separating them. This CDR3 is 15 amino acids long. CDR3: CASSLFGNSNQPQHF. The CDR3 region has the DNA TGTGCCAGCAGCTTGTTTGGGAATAGCAATCAGCCCCAGCATTTT. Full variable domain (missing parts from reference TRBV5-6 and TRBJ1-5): DAGVTQSPTHLIKTRGQQVTLRCSPKSGHDTVSWYQQALGQGPQFIFQYYEEEERQRGNFPDRFSGHQFPNYSSELNVNALLLGDSALYLCASSLFGNSNQPQHFGDGTRLSIL.

The CDR3 region is CSASGILYTGELFF. CDR3 nucleotide sequence: TGCAGTGCTAGCGGGATTCTATACACCGGGGAGCTGTTTTTT. This chain links TRBV20-1 with TRBJ2-2; weak D call: TRBD2 (5 bases). V was cut by 3 bases and J by 3 bases, with 11 bases left in between. The CDR3 runs 14 residues. Per germline, CDR1 DFQATT and CDR2 SNEGSKA (reference sequence).

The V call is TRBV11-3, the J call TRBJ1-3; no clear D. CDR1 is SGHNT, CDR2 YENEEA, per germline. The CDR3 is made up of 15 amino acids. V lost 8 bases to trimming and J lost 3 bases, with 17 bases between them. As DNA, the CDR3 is TGTGCCAGCGGCCAAGTCGGCGGGTTTGGAAACACCATATATTTT. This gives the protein CASGQVGGFGNTIYF.

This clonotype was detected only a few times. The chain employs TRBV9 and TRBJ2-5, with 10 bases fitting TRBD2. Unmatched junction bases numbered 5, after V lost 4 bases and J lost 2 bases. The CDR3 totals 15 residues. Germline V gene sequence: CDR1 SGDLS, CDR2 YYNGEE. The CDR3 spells CASSTSSGGQETQYF. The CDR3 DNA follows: TGTGCCAGCAGCACCTCTAGCGGGGGTCAAGAGACCCAGTACTTC.

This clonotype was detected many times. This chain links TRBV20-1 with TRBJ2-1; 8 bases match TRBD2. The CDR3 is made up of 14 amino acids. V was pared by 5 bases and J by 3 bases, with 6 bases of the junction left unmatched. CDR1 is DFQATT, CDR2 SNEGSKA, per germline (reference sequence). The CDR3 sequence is CSAYGLAGYNEQFF. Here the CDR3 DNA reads TGCAGTGCTTATGGCCTAGCGGGCTACAATGAGCAGTTCTTC.

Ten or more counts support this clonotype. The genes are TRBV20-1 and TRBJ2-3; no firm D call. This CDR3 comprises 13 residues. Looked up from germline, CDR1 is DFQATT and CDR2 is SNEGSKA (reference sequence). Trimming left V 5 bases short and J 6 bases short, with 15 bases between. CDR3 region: CSAWINLYDTQYF. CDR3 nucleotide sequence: TGCAGTGCTTGGATAAACCTTTATGATACGCAGTATTTT.

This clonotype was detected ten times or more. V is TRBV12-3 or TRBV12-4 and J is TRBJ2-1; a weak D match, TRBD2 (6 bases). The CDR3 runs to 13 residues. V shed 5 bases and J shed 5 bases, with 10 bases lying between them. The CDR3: CASSEPSDNEQFF. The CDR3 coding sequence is TGTGCCAGCAGTGAACCTAGCGACAATGAGCAGTTCTTC.

In DNA, the CDR3 is TGTGCCAGCAGTGGTGACAGGGAGGGCAATCAGCCCCAGCATTTT. Translation gives CASSGDREGNQPQHF. V gene TRBV2 combines with J gene TRBJ1-5, with TRBD1 identical over 7 bases. This CDR3 contains 15 residues. Germline V gene lookup returns CDR1 SNHLY and CDR2 FYNNEI. V lost 4 bases to trimming and J lost 2 bases; unmatched junction nucleotides: 5.

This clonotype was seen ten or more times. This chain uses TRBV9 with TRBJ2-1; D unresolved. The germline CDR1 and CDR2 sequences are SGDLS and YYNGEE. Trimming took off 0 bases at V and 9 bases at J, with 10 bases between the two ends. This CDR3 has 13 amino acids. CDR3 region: CASSVVAFGEQFF. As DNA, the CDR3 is TGTGCCAGCAGCGTAGTAGCTTTTGGTGAGCAGTTCTTC.

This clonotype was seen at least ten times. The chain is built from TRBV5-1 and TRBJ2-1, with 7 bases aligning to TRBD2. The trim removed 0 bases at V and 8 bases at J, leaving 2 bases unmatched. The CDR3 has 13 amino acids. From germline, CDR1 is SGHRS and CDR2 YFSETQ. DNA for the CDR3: TGCGCCAGCAGCTTGGGACGGGGGGATGAGCAGTTCTTC. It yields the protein CASSLGRGDEQFF.

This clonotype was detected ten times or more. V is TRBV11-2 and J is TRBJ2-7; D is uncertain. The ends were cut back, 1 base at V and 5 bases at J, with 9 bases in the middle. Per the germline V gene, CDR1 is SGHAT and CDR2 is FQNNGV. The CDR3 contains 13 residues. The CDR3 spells CASSLGGVNEQYF. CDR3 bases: TGTGCCAGCAGCTTAGGTGGTGTGAACGAGCAGTACTTC. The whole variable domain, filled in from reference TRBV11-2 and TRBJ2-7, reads EAGVAQSPRYKIIEKRQSVAFWCNPISGHATLYWYQQILGQGPKLLIQFQNNGVVDDSQLPKDRFSAERLKGVDSTLKIQPAKLEDSAVYLCASSLGGVNEQYFGPGTRLTVT.

In nucleotides, the CDR3 is TGTGCCAGTAGTATCGATGGGCCCTACACAGATACGCAGTATTTT. Translating it yields CASSIDGPYTDTQYF. The chain links TRBV19 to TRBJ2-3; D is ambiguous. This CDR3 is built from 15 residues. Trimming removed 3 bases at V and 2 bases at J, with 12 bases between. Per germline, CDR1 LNHDA and CDR2 SQIVND (reference sequence).

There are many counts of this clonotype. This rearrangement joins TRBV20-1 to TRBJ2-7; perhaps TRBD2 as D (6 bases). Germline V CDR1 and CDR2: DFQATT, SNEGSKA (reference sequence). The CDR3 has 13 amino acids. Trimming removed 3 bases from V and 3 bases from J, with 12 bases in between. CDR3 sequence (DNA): TGCAGTGCTAGTAAGGGACTCGTCTACGAGCAGTACTTC. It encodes CSASKGLVYEQYF.